Presented here are 5 T cell receptor beta chains from one specimen sequenced in a study of human T cells and chemical hapten exposure. TCRdb independently ran MiXCR on the RACE reads; one entry per CDR3 protein. The profile shows some 330,000 distinct CDR3 sequences, about 5.4% of them singletons. Specified time point: pre-sensitization, week 0. Treatment in this sample: therapeutic diphenylcyclopropenone sensitization with weekly scalp DPC. The material sequenced was whole blood, taken in connection with sensitization to the hapten diphenylcyclopropenone (DPC). The source is a young woman with alopecia areata. Some clones in this sample may be carry-over from other donors' samples.

This clonotype was detected only a few times. This chain connects TRBV4-2 to TRBJ2-6; D perhaps matches TRBD1 (6 bases). V was cut by 1 base and J by 0 bases, with 10 bases left in between. CDR3 length equals 17 residues. Germline V gene lookup returns CDR1 LGHNA and CDR2 YNFKEQ. CDR3 sequence reads: CASSQVGGGSGANVLTF. CDR3 nucleotides: TGTGCCAGCAGCCAAGTTGGGGGCGGCTCTGGGGCCAACGTCCTGACTTTC.

This clonotype occurred many times. The gene calls are TRBV4-2 and TRBJ1-2; D unresolved. The CDR3 consists of 13 residues. Germline V gene lookup returns CDR1 LGHNA and CDR2 YNFKEQ. Trimming cost V 0 bases and J 8 bases, with 10 bases left between them. This chain's CDR3 is CASSQEAQRGYTF. CDR3 DNA: TGTGCCAGCAGCCAAGAAGCCCAAAGGGGCTACACCTTC.

The chain carries TRBV3-1 and TRBJ2-1; TRBD1 matches at 7 bases. Germline values: CDR1 LGHDT, CDR2 YNNKEL (reference sequence). The CDR3 runs 14 residues. J lost 5 bases, V lost 3 bases, and 4 bases had no gene match. The CDR3 nucleotides are TGTGCCAGCAGCCATTGGGACAGAAACAATGAGCAGTTCTTC. Translated: CASSHWDRNNEQFF.

Worth noting for this clonotype: A much larger clone sits a single nucleotide away, making a read error possible. The conserved closing phenylalanine or tryptophan is absent in this CDR3, likely reflecting a read error. The V and J genes are TRBV5-1 and TRBJ1-1; D is uncertain. Germline CDR1 SGHRS, CDR2 YFSETQ. The CDR3 contains 15 residues. Trimming shortened V by 3 bases and J by 1 base, and 13 bases separated the two germline ends. The CDR3 DNA sequence: TGCGCCAGCAGCTCGGTCACCCTAGGGAACACTGAAGCTTTCTCT. Amino acid sequence: CASSSVTLGNTEAFS.

This clonotype showed up many times. This sequence joins TRBV6-1 and TRBJ2-7; D call uncertain. Deletions cut 2 bases from V and 7 bases from J, with 6 bases between. The CDR3 is 11 amino acids. Germline assignment: CDR1 MNHNS and CDR2 SASEGT. CDR3 amino acids: CASSEMGEQYF. In nucleotides, the CDR3 is TGTGCCAGCAGTGAAATGGGAGAGCAGTACTTC.